One sample yielded the 21 T cell receptor beta chains listed below, sequenced in a study of sequential checkpoint blockade in melanoma. Treatment: randomized to nivolumab then ipilimumab (arm A) or the reverse (arm B). Measured with immunoSEQ multiplex PCR; TCRdb has only the in-frame clones, and not every one. The sample lists 4,000 to 5,000 clones; about a quarter were seen once. The starting material was tumor tissue (inferred from file names), obtained from a patient given nivolumab and ipilimumab in sequence. The receptors shown here come from a human donor with melanoma.

This clone came up a few times. The V gene is TRBV10-3, the J gene TRBJ2-7; no clear D gene. Trimming removed 2 bases from V and 0 bases from J, with 2 bases in between. The CDR3 totals 12 residues. The germline V gene has CDR1 ENHRY and CDR2 SYGVKD. For the CDR3, the DNA is TGTGCCATCAGTGAGGGCTCCTACGAGCAGTACTTC. Protein product: CAISEGSYEQYF.

V usage is TRBV6-8 and J usage is TRBJ2-7, with D perhaps TRBD1 (6 bases). This CDR3 contains 14 residues. CDR1 is MNHGY and CDR2 is SAAAGT in the germline V gene. V was cut by 0 bases and J by 3 bases, with 9 bases left in between. CDR3 amino acids: CASSYSHRDYEQYF. The CDR3 DNA is TGTGCCAGCAGTTACTCGCACAGGGACTACGAGCAGTACTTC.

The chain combines TRBV19 with TRBJ2-6; D unresolved. CDR3 size: 14 residues. From germline, CDR1 is LNHDA and CDR2 SQIVND (reference sequence). With 5 bases removed from V and 4 bases from J, the gap between germline ends came to 9 bases. The CDR3 is CASSPGYGANVLTF. CDR3 nucleotide sequence: TGTGCCAGTAGTCCCGGGTACGGGGCCAACGTCCTGACTTTC.

This chain links TRBV6-8 with TRBJ2-7; D uncertain. Germline values: CDR1 MNHGY, CDR2 SAAAGT. The V gene lost 6 bases and the J gene lost 3 bases, with 9 bases spanning the gap. The CDR3 has 12 amino acids. The CDR3 region is CASRQFNYEQYF. Here the CDR3 DNA reads TGTGCCAGCAGACAGTTCAACTACGAGCAGTACTTC.

V and J are TRBV5-1 and TRBJ1-4; D gene uncertain. Germline values: CDR1 SGHRS, CDR2 YFSETQ. Trimming removed 0 bases at V and 6 bases at J, with 12 bases between. The CDR3 totals 15 residues. The CDR3: CASSLDGLHYEKLFF. Here the CDR3 DNA reads TGCGCCAGCAGCTTGGACGGACTGCACTATGAAAAACTGTTTTTT.

This clone qualifies as medium-sized. The chain recombines TRBV6-8 with TRBJ2-1, with TRBD1 matching 9 bases. Germline trimming cut 8 bases from V and 2 bases from J; bases unmatched to any gene: 1. The V gene's germline CDR1 is MNHGY and CDR2 SAAAGT. The length of the CDR3 is 13 residues. The CDR3: CASDRGTYNEQFF. The CDR3 DNA follows: TGTGCCAGCGACAGGGGGACCTACAATGAGCAGTTCTTC.

The chain carries TRBV28 and TRBJ2-4; no reliable D call. The V and J ends lost 1 base and 0 bases respectively, with 7 bases between them. The CDR3 runs to 15 residues. The germline CDR1 and CDR2 sequences are MDHEN and SYDVKM. Written as DNA, the CDR3 is TGTGCCAGCAGTTTATTTCAGATAGCCAAAAACATTCAGTACTTC. As protein: CASSLFQIAKNIQYF.

This clone has ten or more counts. The chain combines TRBV11-3 with TRBJ2-7; possibly TRBD1 or TRBD2 for D (5 bases each). The germline V and J ends were trimmed by 3 bases and 0 bases, with 18 bases remaining between them. The CDR3 extends over 17 amino acids. Germline V CDR1 and CDR2: SGHNT, YENEEA. In DNA form, the CDR3 reads TGTGCCAGCAGCTTCGGGACGGCGCAACCAAGCTCCTACGAGCAGTACTTC. Protein product: CASSFGTAQPSSYEQYF.

This chain connects TRBV18 to TRBJ2-7; 8 positions agree with TRBD1. Germline values: CDR1 KGHSH, CDR2 LQKENI. The CDR3 length is 17 residues. The junction had 11 bases not matched to a gene; V was cut back by 2 bases and J by 2 bases. CDR3 sequence (DNA): TGTGCCAGCTCACCAACGGCAGGGGGCCAAAAAACCTACGAGCAGTACTTC. It translates to CASSPTAGGQKTYEQYF.

The V and J genes are TRBV5-1 and TRBJ2-7; no reliable D call. V was clipped by 2 bases and J by 4 bases, with 16 bases between them. This CDR3 region has 15 residues. CDR1 SGHRS and CDR2 YFSETQ come from the germline V gene. DNA of the CDR3: TGCGCCAGCAGCTTTAGTACGGGTATTCCGTACGAGCAGTACTTC. This sequence encodes CASSFSTGIPYEQYF.

V usage is TRBV28 and J usage is TRBJ1-4, with 9 bases fitting TRBD1. Trimming took 3 bases from V and 10 from J; bases not matched to a gene: 3. This CDR3 has 13 residues. CDR1 is MDHEN, CDR2 SYDVKM, per germline. The chain's CDR3 is CASSLTGGGKLFF. The CDR3 region has the DNA TGTGCCAGCAGTTTGACAGGGGGTGGAAAACTGTTTTTT.

The chain has TRBV25-1 and TRBJ2-1, with D perhaps matching TRBD2 (5 bases). The CDR3 covers 16 residues. Looked up from germline, CDR1 is MGHDK and CDR2 is SYGVNS. V lost 7 bases and J lost 0, with 16 bases in between. CDR3 sequence (DNA): TGTGCCAGCAATGGAGGTGGAATGAGCTCCTACAATGAGCAGTTCTTC. Amino acid sequence: CASNGGGMSSYNEQFF. The full variable domain, in which reference TRBV25-1 and TRBJ2-1 provide the parts outside the CDR3, is EADIYQTPRYLVIGTGKKITLECSQTMGHDKMYWYQQDPGMELHLIHYSYGVNSTEKGDLSSESTVSRIRTEHFPLTLESARPSHTSQYLCASNGGGMSSYNEQFFGPGTRLTVL.

In nucleotides, the CDR3 is TGTGCCAGCTCCCGGGTGACTGACAACTATGGCTACACCTTC. This translates into CASSRVTDNYGYTF. J is TRBJ1-2 and V is TRBV18; no clear D. Per the germline V gene, CDR1 is KGHSH and CDR2 is LQKENI. This CDR3 is built from 14 residues. V was clipped by 6 bases and J by 2 bases, with 13 bases between them.

This chain links TRBV15 with TRBJ2-3; 8 bases are shared with TRBD1. Germline assignment: CDR1 LNHNV and CDR2 YYDKDF (reference sequence). This CDR3 comprises 14 residues. The V gene end was trimmed by 9 bases and the J gene end by 4 bases; junction bases not matched to a gene: 9. The CDR3 is CATEDAGGADTQYF. In DNA form, the CDR3 reads TGTGCCACAGAAGACGCAGGGGGCGCAGATACGCAGTATTTT.

The CDR3 loop reads CASRDTPYEQYF. The CDR3 coding sequence is TGTGCCAGCAGGGACACTCCCTACGAGCAGTACTTC. This rearrangement joins TRBV9 to TRBJ2-7, with D possibly being TRBD1 (5 bases). The germline V and J ends were trimmed by 5 bases and 2 bases, with 8 bases remaining between them. The germline CDR1 and CDR2 sequences are SGDLS and YYNGEE. The CDR3 spans 12 residues.

The chain recombines TRBV19 with TRBJ2-1, with D tentatively TRBD2 (5 bases). Germline assignment: CDR1 LNHDA and CDR2 SQIVND (reference sequence). The length of the CDR3 is 14 residues. Trimming removed 3 bases from V and 7 bases from J, with 13 bases in between. CDR3 loop: CASSIPSRDNEQFF. The CDR3, as DNA: TGTGCCAGTAGTATCCCATCGAGGGATAATGAGCAGTTCTTC.

V usage is TRBV29-1 and J usage is TRBJ2-7; 8 bases align to TRBD1. CDR1 is SQVTM and CDR2 is ANQGSEA in the germline V gene. The J segment lost 5 bases and the V segment lost 7 bases, leaving 13 bases of the junction unmatched. This CDR3 spans 14 amino acids. In DNA, the CDR3 is TGCAGCGCCGCCCCTCGGCAGGGGGCCCACGAGCAGTACTTC. This encodes CSAAPRQGAHEQYF.

This clone has more than one count but fewer than ten. V gene TRBV12-5 combines with J gene TRBJ2-1; 8 positions agree with TRBD2. This CDR3 spans 14 amino acids. Germline CDR1 is LGHNT and CDR2 is FRNRAP. The CDR3 region has the DNA TGTGCCAGCACCTTCGGGGGACTAGGGCATGAGCAGTTCTTC. This gives the protein CASTFGGLGHEQFF.

The table lists this clone with a few counts. The chain uses TRBV6-8 and TRBJ1-6; no clear D gene. Trimming shortened V by 5 bases and J by 6 bases, and 14 bases separated the two germline ends. CDR3 length equals 15 residues. CDR1 is MNHGY and CDR2 is SAAAGT in the germline V gene. This CDR3 reads CASSVRGSGNSPLHF. The CDR3 nucleotides are TGTGCCAGCAGTGTTAGAGGGTCAGGTAATTCACCCCTCCACTTT.

This clone is medium-sized. This chain joins TRBV11-3 and TRBJ1-2, with D unresolved. The CDR3 totals 15 residues. V lost 4 bases and J lost 6, with 18 bases in between. Per germline, CDR1 SGHNT and CDR2 YENEEA. In nucleotides, the CDR3 is TGTGCCAGCAGCTCCGGCGCCTTCCGGCACGATGGCTACACCTTC. Translating gives CASSSGAFRHDGYTF.

In its sample, this clone ranks as medium-sized. CDR3 amino acids: CASSPTGNSPLHF. The CDR3 nucleotides are TGTGCCAGCAGCCCGACTGGAAATTCACCCCTCCACTTT. The gene calls are TRBV28 and TRBJ1-6; no firm D call. V shed 6 bases and J shed 7 bases, with 10 bases lying between them. The CDR3 has 13 residues. The germline V gene encodes CDR1 MDHEN and CDR2 SYDVKM.